The 25 T cell receptor delta chains reported below all come from one sample, sequenced in a study of delta chain sequences of gamma delta T cells. TCRdb reprocessed the 5' RACE reads using CATT. The data contain around 2,400 delta-chain clones, 25% to 35% of them singletons. Specimen: either unsorted cells or a sorted T cell fraction (not recorded which). These receptor sequences come from a human donor in good health.

This clone is medium-sized within its sample. The chain couples TRDV2 to TRDJ1; 8 bases match TRDD3. V lost 5 bases, J lost 0 bases, and 10 bases stayed unmatched. CDR3 size: 16 residues. CDR1 and CDR2 (germline): GEAIGNYY, EKD. CDR3 sequence reads: CACAPLGDVHTDKLIF. DNA of the CDR3: TGTGCCTGTGCCCCCCTGGGGGACGTTCACACCGATAAACTCATCTTT.

This clone is termed medium-sized (0.01 to 0.1%). CDR3 sequence: CACDRLGPVLGIQSADKLIF. DNA of the CDR3: TGTGCCTGTGACAGACTCGGTCCCGTACTGGGGATACAGAGCGCCGATAAACTCATCTTT. The chain carries TRDV2 and TRDJ1, with TRDD3 matching 8 bases. CDR3 length equals 20 residues. V trimming: 2 bases; J trimming: 3 bases; junction bases outside the gene matches: 22. The germline CDR1 and CDR2 sequences are GEAIGNYY and EKD.

A note on this clone: A junction boundary mismatches the germline segment, possibly from a read error. The chain has TRDV2 and TRDJ1, with 9 bases identical to TRDD3. Germline assignment: CDR1 GEAIGNYY and CDR2 EKD. The CDR3 consists of 15 residues. The CDR3: CACDLTGGPFDKHIF. The CDR3 nucleotides are TGTGCCTGTGACCTGACTGGGGGACCTTTCGATAAACACATCTTT.

Worth noting for this clone: A far larger clone is only one base removed, so a read error is likely. This same CDR3 is encoded by further DNA sequences in the sample. The chain combines TRDV2 with TRDJ3, with 7 bases lining up with TRDD3. This CDR3 comprises 20 residues. Germline lookup yields CDR1 GEAIGNYY and CDR2 EKD. CDR3 bases: TGCGCCTGTGACACCGGCAGTGGGGGACCCAGCTCCTGGGACACCCGACAGATGTTTTTC. It encodes CACDTGSGGPSSWDTRQMFF.

This clone appeared once. A read error is possible here, since a much larger clone lies one base away. At the DNA level, this CDR3 is encoded by other sequences in the same sample as well. This chain links TRDV2 with TRDJ1; D may match TRDD2 or TRDD3 (5 bases each). This CDR3 has 20 amino acids. Looked up from germline, CDR1 is GEAIGNYY and CDR2 is EKD. CDR3 bases: TGTGCCTGTGACACCGGGGGGTTCCCTCGACGCCTTCGATACACGGATAAACTCATCTTT. Translating it yields CACDTGGFPRRLRYTDKLIF.

By sample fraction, this clone is medium-sized (0.01 to 0.1%). This chain connects TRDV2 to TRDJ1, with 9 bases that match TRDD3. Germline V CDR1 and CDR2: GEAIGNYY, EKD. V gave up 4 bases and J gave up 1 base; unmatched junction bases: 6. This CDR3 region has 15 residues. Here the CDR3 reads CACDELGDSTDKLIF. CDR3 sequence (DNA): TGTGCCTGTGATGAACTGGGGGACTCCACCGATAAACTCATCTTT.

This clone was seen a single time. This DNA's translation differs at residue 15 from TCRdb's protein, which comes from a much larger clone; a read error is likely, and the protein shown is translated from the DNA. This rearrangement joins TRDV2 to TRDJ1, with 7 bases aligning to TRDD3. There are 17 residues in the CDR3. Germline V gives CDR1 GEAIGNYY, CDR2 EKD. CDR3 region: CACDTVGGGPTTDKIIF. CDR3 in DNA: TGTGCCTGTGACACCGTTGGGGGAGGCCCCACTACCGATAAAATCATCTTT.

This clone was seen a few times. The J gene is TRDJ1, the V gene TRDV2; 11 bases agree with TRDD3. The germline gives CDR1 GEAIGNYY, CDR2 EKD. The CDR3 loop spans 21 amino acids. The V and J ends lost 3 bases and 1 base, in that order; junction bases with no gene match: 21. CDR3 region: CACDPVRRGGGGYASTDKLIF. DNA of the CDR3: TGTGCCTGTGACCCGGTGAGGAGAGGTGGTGGGGGATACGCCAGCACCGATAAACTCATCTTT.

In the case of this clone: A far bigger clonotype differs at one base, so this is likely a read error. In DNA, the CDR3 is TGTGCCTATGACCCGGCCTTCCAACGCGGGGGGATACTCTGGGACACCCGACAGATGTTTTTC. This translates into CAYDPAFQRGGILWDTRQMFF. The V and J genes are TRDV2 and TRDJ3; 9 positions match TRDD3. The length of the CDR3 is 21 residues. Germline V gene sequence: CDR1 GEAIGNYY, CDR2 EKD.

Judged by abundance, this clone is medium-sized (0.01 to 0.1%). V gene TRDV2 combines with J gene TRDJ1, with TRDD3 matching 13 bases. The CDR3 sequence is 18 residues long. Germline V gives CDR1 GEAIGNYY, CDR2 EKD. The V and J ends lost 3 bases and 9 bases, in that order; junction bases with no gene match: 18. The CDR3 nucleotides are TGTGCCTGTGACTCTTTACTGGGGGATACGCGTAACTCGGTCGAACTCATCTTT. This gives the protein CACDSLLGDTRNSVELIF.

Concerning this clone itself: A far larger clone is one base from this, pointing to a likely read error. This sequence joins TRDV2 and TRDJ1; D might be TRDD3 (6 bases). The ends were cut back, 0 bases at V and 6 bases at J, with 16 bases in the middle. Germline V CDR1 and CDR2: GEAIGNYY, EKD. This CDR3 is built from 15 residues. The CDR3 DNA sequence: TGTGCCTGTGACACCTGGGGGGCCACAGACAATAAACTCATCTTT. Translation: CACDTWGATDNKLIF.

This clone is judged medium-sized. The chain has TRDV2 and TRDJ1; a possible D gene is TRDD3 (6 bases). The CDR3 is made up of 19 amino acids. Trimming left V 0 bases short and J 1 base short, with 23 bases between. The germline CDR1 and CDR2 sequences are GEAIGNYY and EKD. Here the CDR3 reads CACDTVSPPLGVRTDKLIF. CDR3 nucleotides: TGTGCCTGTGACACCGTCTCTCCCCCACTGGGTGTACGCACCGATAAACTCATCTTT.

By sample share, this clone is large. The CDR3 DNA follows: TGTGCCTGTGACCCGGCCTTCCAACGCGGGGGGATACTCTGGGACACCCGACAGATGTTTTTC. The encoded protein is CACDPAFQRGGILWDTRQMFF. The rearrangement uses TRDV2 and TRDJ3; 9 bases agree with TRDD3. This CDR3 spans 21 amino acids. CDR1 GEAIGNYY and CDR2 EKD come from the germline V gene. The V gene end was trimmed by 3 bases and the J gene end by 3 bases; junction bases not matched to a gene: 17.

On this clone itself: The likely explanation is a read error, given a far larger clone one base away. Other DNA sequences in the same sample also yield this CDR3. This chain uses TRDV2 with TRDJ3; D ambiguous. The CDR3 runs 18 residues. CDR1 and CDR2 from the germline V gene are GEAIGNYY and EKD. CDR3 amino acids: CACDTVDSGTWDTRQMFF. Written as DNA, the CDR3 is TGTGCTTGTGACACCGTCGATTCAGGGACCTGGGACACCCGACAGATGTTTTTC.

The sample holds a few counts of this clone. The chain has TRDV2 and TRDJ1; 9 nucleotides match TRDD3. CDR3 length: 16 amino acids. The ends lost 0 bases at V and 3 bases at J; junction bases unmatched: 7. Germline V gives CDR1 GEAIGNYY, CDR2 EKD. The CDR3 here is CACDTLERGYADKLIF. The CDR3 DNA reads as TGTGCCTGTGACACCCTTGAAAGGGGATACGCCGATAAACTCATCTTT.

Comments on this clone: A read error is likely here: a far larger clone is one base away. The rearrangement uses TRDV2 and TRDJ1; 7 nucleotides match TRDD3. V was pared by 5 bases and J by 8 bases, with 28 bases of the junction left unmatched. Looked up from germline, CDR1 is GEAIGNYY and CDR2 is EKD. This CDR3 is 19 amino acids long. CDR3 amino acids: CACAPMGAQGDAILHKLIF. In DNA form, the CDR3 reads TGTGCCTGTGCCCCTATGGGCGCTCAGGGGGATGCTATACTCCACAAACTCATCTTT.

This clone qualifies as large (0.1 to 1%). At the DNA level, this CDR3 is encoded by other sequences in the same sample as well. V and J are TRDV2 and TRDJ1, with TRDD3 as a possible D gene (6 bases). This CDR3 region has 15 residues. CDR1 and CDR2 (germline): GEAIGNYY, EKD. V was trimmed by 0 bases and J by 3 bases, leaving 13 bases between them. CDR3 nucleotide sequence: TGTGCCTGTGACACCGTTCTATCTGGGGCCGATAAACTCATCTTT. Translated: CACDTVLSGADKLIF.

On this clone: It differs at one base from a far larger clone, so likely a read error. The same CDR3 also results from other DNA sequences found in this sample. V gene TRDV2 combines with J gene TRDJ1; 8 bases map to TRDD3. Trimming at V came to 0 bases and at J to 4 bases, leaving 15 bases not matched to a gene. The CDR3 length is 18 residues. Germline V CDR1 and CDR2: GEAIGNYY, EKD. CDR3 sequence: CACDTVSPSTGGGDKLIF. The CDR3 region has the DNA TGTGCCTGTGACACCGTATCACCTAGTACTGGGGGTGGCGATAAACTCATCTTT.

On this clone itself: This sequence may be a read error, since a much larger clone differs from it by one base. Other DNA sequences in this specimen translate into the identical CDR3. The V and J genes are TRDV2 and TRDJ1, with 7 nucleotides matching TRDD3. V was clipped by 0 bases and J by 1 base; unmatched bases: 1. CDR1 GEAIGNYY and CDR2 EKD come from the germline V gene. The CDR3 is made up of 14 amino acids. CDR3 DNA: TGTGCCTGTGACACCCTGGGGGTCACCGATAAACTCATCTTT. Its translation is CACDTLGVTDKLIF.

In this sample, this clone turned up once. TCRdb's listed protein matches a much larger clone and diverges from this DNA's translation at residue 12, likely through a read error; the protein shown comes from the DNA. The gene calls are TRDV2 and TRDJ1; D is unresolved. The germline V and J ends were trimmed by 1 base and 2 bases, with 22 bases remaining between them. The CDR3 loop spans 18 amino acids. In germline, CDR1 is GEAIGNYY, CDR2 EKD. This CDR3 reads CACDTLGSLEGNTDKLIF. Written as DNA, the CDR3 is TGTGCCTGTGACACTTTAGGGTCTCTGGAGGGCAATACCGATAAACTCATCTTT.

Notes on this clone: A much larger clone lies a single base off, so this may be a read error. The chain has TRDV2 and TRDJ1; tentative D call: TRDD3 (5 bases). Germline lookup yields CDR1 GEAIGNYY and CDR2 EKD. V lost 1 base and J lost 3, with 11 bases in between. CDR3 length equals 14 residues. The CDR3 DNA reads as TGTGCCTGTGACACTCTAGGGGACGCCGATAAACTCATCTTT. This sequence encodes CACDTLGDADKLIF.

This clone is deemed medium-sized (0.01 to 0.1%). V is TRDV2 and J is TRDJ3; 12 bases map to TRDD3. The CDR3 contains 22 residues. V shed 0 bases and J 0 bases; nucleotides not matched to a gene: 11. Germline-derived CDR1 and CDR2 are GEAIGNYY and EKD. CDR3 amino acids: CACDTTGTGGYSSSWDTRQMFF. CDR3 DNA sequence: TGTGCCTGTGACACCACTGGTACTGGGGGATACTCTAGCTCCTGGGACACCCGACAGATGTTTTTC.

By sample fraction, this clone is medium-sized (0.01 to 0.1%). The CDR3 here is CACEGLRRLAGGIDKLIF. As DNA, the CDR3 is TGTGCCTGTGAGGGGCTACGACGCTTGGCTGGGGGGATTGATAAACTCATCTTT. This chain joins TRDV2 and TRDJ1; 7 positions match TRDD3. V lost 4 bases and J lost 5; bases outside the gene matches: 21. Per germline, CDR1 GEAIGNYY and CDR2 EKD. The CDR3 is 18 residues long.

Turning to this clone: The protein held in TCRdb is that of a much larger clone and does not match this DNA's translation at residue 13, likely because of a read error; the protein shown is translated from the DNA. The rearrangement links TRDV2 to TRDJ1; D might be TRDD3 (5 bases). Germline loops: CDR1 GEAIGNYY, CDR2 EKD. The CDR3 has 15 amino acids. CDR3 DNA sequence: TGTGCCTGTGACCCCCTGGGACGGAAAGCCGATAAACGCATCTTT. Encoded protein: CACDPLGRKADKRIF.

By share of the sample, this clone is medium-sized. V is TRDV2 and J is TRDJ1; TRDD3 matches 7 bases. The ends lost 0 bases at V and 0 bases at J; junction bases unmatched: 15. The CDR3 length is 19 residues. Germline V gene sequence: CDR1 GEAIGNYY, CDR2 EKD. CDR3: CACDTVSVNWGSYTDKLIF. CDR3 sequence (DNA): TGTGCCTGTGACACCGTCTCGGTTAACTGGGGATCGTACACCGATAAACTCATCTTT.